One T cell receptor (beta chain) is described in this entry. Profiled with immunoSEQ multiplex PCR; TCRdb holds only in-frame clones, not every one. The sample includes some 250,000 clones, 80% to 90% of them seen just once. This entry belongs to a study of blood T cell repertoires in COVID-19. Study-wide background: Italy, Spain and the United States were the sources of the convalescent and acute COVID-19 samples.

Germline assignment: CDR1 LNHNV and CDR2 YYDKDF (reference sequence). CDR3 length: 17 residues. V was clipped by 0 bases and J by 4 bases, with 18 bases between them. Sequencing input: peripheral blood. The sequence was collected from an elderly man with acute or convalescent COVID-19. The gene calls are TRBV15 and TRBJ2-5, with D tentatively TRBD1 (6 bases). CDR3 in DNA: TGTGCCACCAGCAGAGATAGGGACATGATGGGGCCAGAGACCCAGTACTTC. It is translated as CATSRDRDMMGPETQYF.